Each of the 10 T cell receptor beta chains below was sequenced from the same sample in a study of cytomegalovirus exposure and HLA in healthy donors. The repertoire was sequenced with immunoSEQ multiplex PCR; TCRdb's copy has only in-frame clones and lacks some. The sample consists of about 160,000 clones, more than 80% of them appearing once. Sequencing was performed on PBMCs. The receptors were sampled from a woman between 18 and 30 years old in good health and CMV-seropositive.

This clone was recorded only once. The same CDR3 also results from other DNA sequences found in this sample. The chain couples TRBV18 to TRBJ2-5; the match to TRBD2 covers 7 bases. Germline CDR1 and CDR2: KGHSH and LQKENI. V gave up 3 bases and J gave up 5 bases; unmatched junction bases: 3. CDR3 size: 13 residues. The CDR3 bases are TGTGCCAGCTCACCTGGACTAGGGGAGACCCAGTACTTC. It yields the protein CASSPGLGETQYF.

This chain links TRBV5-1 with TRBJ1-1; 7 positions match TRBD1. Per germline, CDR1 SGHRS and CDR2 YFSETQ. The CDR3 length is 13 residues. The junction had 1 base not matched to a gene; V was cut back by 1 base and J by 4 bases. CDR3 nucleotide sequence: TGCGCCAGCAGCTTGACAGGGGCCACTGAAGCTTTCTTT. This encodes CASSLTGATEAFF. The complete variable domain, with remaining parts taken from reference TRBV5-1 and TRBJ1-1, reads KAGVTQTPRYLIKTRGQQVTLSCSPISGHRSVSWYQQTPGQGLQFLFEYFSETQRNKGNFPGRFSGRQFSNSRSEMNVSTLELGDSALYLCASSLTGATEAFFGQGTRLTVV.

The chain carries TRBV4-2 and TRBJ2-3; 15 positions agree with TRBD2. Per the germline V gene, CDR1 is LGHNA and CDR2 is YNFKEQ. This CDR3 has 19 amino acids. The V gene end was trimmed by 1 base and the J gene end by 1 base; junction bases not matched to a gene: 6. The CDR3 sequence is CASSQGTSGRVLRTDTQYF. CDR3 bases: TGTGCCAGCAGCCAAGGGACTAGCGGGAGGGTTTTGCGCACAGATACGCAGTATTTT.

The rearrangement links TRBV6-1 to TRBJ2-3; 9 nucleotides agree with TRBD1. CDR1 is MNHNS, CDR2 SASEGT, per germline. V trimming: 5 bases; J trimming: 3 bases; junction bases outside the gene matches: 6. CDR3 size: 15 residues. The CDR3: CASSSGTGITDTQYF. In DNA form, the CDR3 reads TGTGCCAGCAGTTCCGGGACAGGGATAACAGATACGCAGTATTTT.

The chain combines TRBV6-1 with TRBJ2-7; 7 bases are shared with TRBD1. Germline values: CDR1 MNHNS, CDR2 SASEGT. The CDR3 is made up of 12 amino acids. V was clipped by 6 bases and J by 1 base; unmatched bases: 0. DNA of the CDR3: TGTGCCAGCAGGACAGGGTCCTACGAGCAGTACTTC. Protein: CASRTGSYEQYF.

The genes are TRBV5-1 and TRBJ2-3, with 9 bases aligning to TRBD1. V shed 9 bases, J shed 5 bases, and the junction held 10 bases outside the gene matches. CDR3 size: 14 residues. Germline CDR1 SGHRS, CDR2 YFSETQ. CDR3 protein: CATRPRQGGDTQYF. The CDR3 DNA reads as TGCGCCACCCGCCCGAGACAGGGGGGAGATACGCAGTATTTT.

The chain couples TRBV14 to TRBJ2-5; D is ambiguous. This CDR3 is 11 amino acids long. The germline V gene encodes CDR1 SGHDN and CDR2 FVKESK. Trimming shortened V by 5 bases and J by 5 bases, and 6 bases separated the two germline ends. CDR3 sequence (DNA): TGTGCCAGCAGCGAGGTGGAGACCCAGTACTTC. This codes for CASSEVETQYF.

This clone was counted a few times. The chain recombines TRBV11-3 with TRBJ2-7; D unclear. Trimming pared 0 bases from V and 3 bases from J, leaving 6 bases between. The germline V gene encodes CDR1 SGHNT and CDR2 YENEEA. The CDR3 runs to 13 residues. The CDR3 DNA sequence: TGTGCCAGCAGCTTAGATGGGCACTACGAGCAGTACTTC. Translating it yields CASSLDGHYEQYF.

This chain links TRBV10-3 with TRBJ2-7; TRBD2 matches at 8 bases. V lost 0 bases, J lost 2 bases, and 3 bases stayed unmatched. Germline values: CDR1 ENHRY, CDR2 SYGVKD. The CDR3 has 15 amino acids. DNA for the CDR3: TGTGCCATCAGTGAGTCATCAGCGGGAGCCTACGAGCAGTACTTC. The encoded protein is CAISESSAGAYEQYF.

The rearrangement uses TRBV7-6 and TRBJ2-1; tentatively, D is TRBD2 (6 bases). The CDR3 totals 17 residues. The germline V and J ends were trimmed by 3 bases and 4 bases, with 19 bases remaining between them. Germline CDR1 is SGHVS and CDR2 is FNYEAQ. CDR3 nucleotides: TGTGCCAGCAGCTTCGCAGCGGGCGAGGCCCTATACAATGAGCAGTTCTTC. Translated: CASSFAAGEALYNEQFF.